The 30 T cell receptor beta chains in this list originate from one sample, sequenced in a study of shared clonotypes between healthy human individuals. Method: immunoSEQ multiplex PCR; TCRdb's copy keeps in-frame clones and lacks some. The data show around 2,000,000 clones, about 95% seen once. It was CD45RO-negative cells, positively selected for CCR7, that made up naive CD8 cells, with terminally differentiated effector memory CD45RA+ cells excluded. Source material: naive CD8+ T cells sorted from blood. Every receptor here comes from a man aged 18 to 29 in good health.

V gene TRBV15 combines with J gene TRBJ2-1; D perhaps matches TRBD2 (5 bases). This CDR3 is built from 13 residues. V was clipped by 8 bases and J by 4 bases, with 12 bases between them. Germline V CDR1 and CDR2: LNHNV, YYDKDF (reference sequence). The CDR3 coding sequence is TGTGCCACCGTCGACCGGGGATACAATGAGCAGTTCTTC. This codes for CATVDRGYNEQFF.

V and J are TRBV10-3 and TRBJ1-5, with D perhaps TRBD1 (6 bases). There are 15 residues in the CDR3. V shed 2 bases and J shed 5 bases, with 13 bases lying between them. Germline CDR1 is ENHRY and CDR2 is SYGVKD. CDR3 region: CAISETNREDQPQHF. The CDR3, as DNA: TGTGCCATCAGTGAGACTAACAGGGAAGATCAGCCCCAGCATTTT.

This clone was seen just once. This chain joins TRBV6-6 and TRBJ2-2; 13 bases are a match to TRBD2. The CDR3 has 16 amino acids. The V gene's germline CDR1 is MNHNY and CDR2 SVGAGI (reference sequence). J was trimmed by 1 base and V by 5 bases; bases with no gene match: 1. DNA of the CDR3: TGTGCCAGCAGTAGACTAGCGGGAGGGAACACCGGGGAGCTGTTTTTT. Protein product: CASSRLAGGNTGELFF.

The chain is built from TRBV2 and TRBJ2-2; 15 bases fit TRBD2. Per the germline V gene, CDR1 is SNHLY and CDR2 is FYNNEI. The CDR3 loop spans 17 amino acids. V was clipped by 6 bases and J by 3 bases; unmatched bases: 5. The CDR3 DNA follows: TGTGCCAGCAGCGTGGGACTAGCGGGGGGACACACCGGGGAGCTGTTTTTT. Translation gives CASSVGLAGGHTGELFF.

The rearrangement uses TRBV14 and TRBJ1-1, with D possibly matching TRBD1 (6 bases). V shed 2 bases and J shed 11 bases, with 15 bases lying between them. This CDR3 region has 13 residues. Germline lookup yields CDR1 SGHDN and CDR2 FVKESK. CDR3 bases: TGTGCCAGCAGCCAAATCAGGGGCGCCGATGCTTTCTTT. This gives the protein CASSQIRGADAFF.

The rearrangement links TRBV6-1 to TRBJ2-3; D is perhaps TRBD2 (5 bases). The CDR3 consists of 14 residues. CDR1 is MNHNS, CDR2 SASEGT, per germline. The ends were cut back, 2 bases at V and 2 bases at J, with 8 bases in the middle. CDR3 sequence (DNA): TGTGCCAGCAGTGAATCGGACTTCACAGATACGCAGTATTTT. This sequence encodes CASSESDFTDTQYF.

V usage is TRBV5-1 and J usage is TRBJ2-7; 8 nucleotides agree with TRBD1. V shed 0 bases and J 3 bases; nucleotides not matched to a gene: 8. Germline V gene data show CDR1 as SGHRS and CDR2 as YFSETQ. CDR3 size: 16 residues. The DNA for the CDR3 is TGCGCCAGCAGCTTGGAGTTCCCAGGGGGCGGCTACGAGCAGTACTTC. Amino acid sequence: CASSLEFPGGGYEQYF.

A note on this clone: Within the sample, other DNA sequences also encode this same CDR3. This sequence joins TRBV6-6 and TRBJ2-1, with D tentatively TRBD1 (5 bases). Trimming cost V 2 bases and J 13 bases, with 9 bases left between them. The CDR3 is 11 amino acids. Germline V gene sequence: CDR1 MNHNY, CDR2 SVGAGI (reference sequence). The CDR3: CASSYGREQFF. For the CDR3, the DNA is TGTGCCAGCAGTTACGGCAGGGAACAGTTCTTC.

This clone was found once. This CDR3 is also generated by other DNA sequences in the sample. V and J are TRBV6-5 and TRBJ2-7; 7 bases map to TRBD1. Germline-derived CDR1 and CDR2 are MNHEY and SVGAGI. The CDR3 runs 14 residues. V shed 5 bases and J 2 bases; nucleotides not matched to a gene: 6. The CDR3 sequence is CASSPGTVTYEQYF. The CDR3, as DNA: TGTGCCAGCAGTCCAGGGACAGTTACCTACGAGCAGTACTTC.

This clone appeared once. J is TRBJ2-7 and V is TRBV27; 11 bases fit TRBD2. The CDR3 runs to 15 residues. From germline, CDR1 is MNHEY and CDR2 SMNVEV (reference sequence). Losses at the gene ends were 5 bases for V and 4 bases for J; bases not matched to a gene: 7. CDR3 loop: CASSQLAGVGYEQYF. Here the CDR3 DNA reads TGTGCCAGCAGTCAACTAGCGGGAGTGGGGTACGAGCAGTACTTC.

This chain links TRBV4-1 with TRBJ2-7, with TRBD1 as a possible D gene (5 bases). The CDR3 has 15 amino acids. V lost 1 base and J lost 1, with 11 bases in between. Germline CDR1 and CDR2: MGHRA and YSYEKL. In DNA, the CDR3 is TGCGCCAGCAGCCAAGGTCAGGGTGGGTCCTACGAGCAGTACTTC. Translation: CASSQGQGGSYEQYF.

DNA of the CDR3: TGTGCCAGCAGCCCCGGGACTAGCATAGTCGAGCAGTTCTTC. This sequence encodes CASSPGTSIVEQFF. The chain uses TRBV7-9 and TRBJ2-1, with 9 bases identical to TRBD2. With V trimmed by 5 bases and J by 10 bases, 9 bases remained unmatched. Per the germline V gene, CDR1 is SEHNR and CDR2 is FQNEAQ (reference sequence). The CDR3 extends over 14 amino acids.

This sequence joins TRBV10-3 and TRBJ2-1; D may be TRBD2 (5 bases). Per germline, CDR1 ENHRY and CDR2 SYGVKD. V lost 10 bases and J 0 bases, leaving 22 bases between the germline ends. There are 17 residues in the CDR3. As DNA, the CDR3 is TGTGCCACCGTCAGCGAGGGAGCGGATGTCTCCTACAATGAGCAGTTCTTC. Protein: CATVSEGADVSYNEQFF.

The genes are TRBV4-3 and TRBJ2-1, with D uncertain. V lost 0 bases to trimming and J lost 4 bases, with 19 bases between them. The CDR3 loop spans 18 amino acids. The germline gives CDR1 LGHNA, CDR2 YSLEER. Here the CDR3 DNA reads TGCGCCAGCAGCCAAGATAACATCGGCGCGGAGCTTTACAATGAGCAGTTCTTC. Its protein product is CASSQDNIGAELYNEQFF.

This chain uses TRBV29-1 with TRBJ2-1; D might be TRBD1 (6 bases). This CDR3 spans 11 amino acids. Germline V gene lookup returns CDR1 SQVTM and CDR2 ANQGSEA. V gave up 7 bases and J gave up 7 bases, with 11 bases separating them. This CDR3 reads CSAPQGNEQFF. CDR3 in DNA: TGCAGCGCCCCACAGGGAAATGAGCAGTTCTTC.

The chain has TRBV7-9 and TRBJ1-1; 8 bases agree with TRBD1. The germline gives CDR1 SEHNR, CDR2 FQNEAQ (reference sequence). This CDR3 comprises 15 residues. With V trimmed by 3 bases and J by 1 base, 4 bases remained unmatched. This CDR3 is CASSFLGTGNTEAFF. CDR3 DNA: TGTGCCAGCAGCTTCCTCGGGACAGGGAACACTGAAGCTTTCTTT.

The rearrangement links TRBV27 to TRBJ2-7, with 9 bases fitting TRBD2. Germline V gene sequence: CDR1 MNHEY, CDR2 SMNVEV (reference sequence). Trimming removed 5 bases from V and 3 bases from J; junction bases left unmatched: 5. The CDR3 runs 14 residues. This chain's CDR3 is CASSLSGSIYEQYF. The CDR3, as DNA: TGTGCCAGCAGTCTTAGCGGGAGTATCTACGAGCAGTACTTC.

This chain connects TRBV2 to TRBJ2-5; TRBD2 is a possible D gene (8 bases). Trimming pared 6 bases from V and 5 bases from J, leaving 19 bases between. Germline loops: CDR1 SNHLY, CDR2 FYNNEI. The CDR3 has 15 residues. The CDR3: CASRPQGLAGETQYF. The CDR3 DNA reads TGTGCCAGCAGGCCACAGGGGCTAGCGGGTGAGACCCAGTACTTC.

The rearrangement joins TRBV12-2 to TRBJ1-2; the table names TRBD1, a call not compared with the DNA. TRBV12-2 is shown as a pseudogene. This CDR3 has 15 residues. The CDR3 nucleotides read TGTGCAAGTCGCTTAGCGCAGGGCTTTTACTATGGCTACACCTTC. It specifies CASRLAQGFYYGYTF.

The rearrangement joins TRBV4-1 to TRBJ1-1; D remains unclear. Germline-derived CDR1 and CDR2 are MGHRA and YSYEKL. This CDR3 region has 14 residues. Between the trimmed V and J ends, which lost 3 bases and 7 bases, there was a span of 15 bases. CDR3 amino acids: CASSQLQGRDEAFF. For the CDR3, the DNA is TGCGCCAGCAGCCAGTTGCAAGGGAGGGATGAAGCTTTCTTT.

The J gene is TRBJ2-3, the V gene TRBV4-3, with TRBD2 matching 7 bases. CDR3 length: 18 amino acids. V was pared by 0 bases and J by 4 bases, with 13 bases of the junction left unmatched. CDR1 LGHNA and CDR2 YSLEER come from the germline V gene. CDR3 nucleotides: TGCGCCAGCAGCCAAGAAGCCGCCGGGACTGCGGGGGCAGATACGCAGTATTTT. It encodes CASSQEAAGTAGADTQYF.

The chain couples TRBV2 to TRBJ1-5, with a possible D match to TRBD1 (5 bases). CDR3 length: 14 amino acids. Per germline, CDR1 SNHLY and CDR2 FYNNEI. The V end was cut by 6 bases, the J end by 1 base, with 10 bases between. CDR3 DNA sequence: TGTGCCAGCAGCGAGACAGAAAGCAATCAGCCCCAGCATTTT. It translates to CASSETESNQPQHF.

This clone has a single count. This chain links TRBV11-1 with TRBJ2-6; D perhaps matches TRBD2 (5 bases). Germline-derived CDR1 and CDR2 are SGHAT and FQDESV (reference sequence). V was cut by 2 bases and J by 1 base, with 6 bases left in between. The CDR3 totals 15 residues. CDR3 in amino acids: CASSLSGSGANVLTF. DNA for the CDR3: TGTGCCAGCAGCTTAAGCGGTTCTGGGGCCAACGTCCTGACTTTC.

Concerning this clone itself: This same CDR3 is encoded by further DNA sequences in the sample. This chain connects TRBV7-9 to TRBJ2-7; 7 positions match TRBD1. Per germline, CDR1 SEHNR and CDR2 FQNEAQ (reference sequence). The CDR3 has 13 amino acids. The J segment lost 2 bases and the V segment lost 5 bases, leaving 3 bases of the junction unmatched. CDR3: CASSPQGAYEQYF. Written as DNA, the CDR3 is TGTGCCAGCAGCCCGCAGGGGGCCTACGAGCAGTACTTC.

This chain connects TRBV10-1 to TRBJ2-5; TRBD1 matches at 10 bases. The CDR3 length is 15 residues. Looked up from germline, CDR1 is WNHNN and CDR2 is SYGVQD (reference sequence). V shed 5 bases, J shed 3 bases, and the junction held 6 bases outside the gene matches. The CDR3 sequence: CASSRTGGNKETQYF. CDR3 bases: TGCGCCAGCAGTCGGACAGGGGGTAATAAAGAGACCCAGTACTTC.

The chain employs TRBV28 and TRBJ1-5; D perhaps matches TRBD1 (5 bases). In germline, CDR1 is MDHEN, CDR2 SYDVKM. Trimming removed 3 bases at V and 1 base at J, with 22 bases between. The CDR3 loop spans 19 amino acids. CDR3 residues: CASSFVPRDVFLSNQPQHF. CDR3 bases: TGTGCCAGCAGTTTCGTACCCCGGGACGTTTTTTTAAGCAATCAGCCCCAGCATTTT.

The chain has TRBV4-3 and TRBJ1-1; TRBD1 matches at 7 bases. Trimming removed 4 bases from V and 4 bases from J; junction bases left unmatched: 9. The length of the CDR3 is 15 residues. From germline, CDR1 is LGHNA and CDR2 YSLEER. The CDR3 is CASSPRQGGSTEAFF. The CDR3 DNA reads TGCGCCAGCAGCCCTCGACAGGGCGGGAGCACTGAAGCTTTCTTT.

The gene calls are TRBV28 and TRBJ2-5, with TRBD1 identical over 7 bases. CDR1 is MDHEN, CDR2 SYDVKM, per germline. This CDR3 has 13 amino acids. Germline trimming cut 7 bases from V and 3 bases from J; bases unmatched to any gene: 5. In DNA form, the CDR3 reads TGTGCCAGCACCCGACAGGGCGAAGAGACCCAGTACTTC. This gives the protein CASTRQGEETQYF.

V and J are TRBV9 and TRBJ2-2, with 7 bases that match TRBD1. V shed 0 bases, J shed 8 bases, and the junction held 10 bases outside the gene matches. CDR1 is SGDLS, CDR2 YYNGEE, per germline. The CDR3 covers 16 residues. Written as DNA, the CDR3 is TGTGCCAGCAGCGTAGAAGGGGGCGCGTCATCTGGGGAGCTGTTTTTT. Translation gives CASSVEGGASSGELFF.

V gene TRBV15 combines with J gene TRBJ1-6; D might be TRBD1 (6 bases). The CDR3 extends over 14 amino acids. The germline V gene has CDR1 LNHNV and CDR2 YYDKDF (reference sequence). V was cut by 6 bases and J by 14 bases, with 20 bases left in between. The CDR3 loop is CATRSNGGEKSLHF. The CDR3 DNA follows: TGTGCCACCAGGTCAAACGGGGGCGAGAAGTCCCTCCACTTT.